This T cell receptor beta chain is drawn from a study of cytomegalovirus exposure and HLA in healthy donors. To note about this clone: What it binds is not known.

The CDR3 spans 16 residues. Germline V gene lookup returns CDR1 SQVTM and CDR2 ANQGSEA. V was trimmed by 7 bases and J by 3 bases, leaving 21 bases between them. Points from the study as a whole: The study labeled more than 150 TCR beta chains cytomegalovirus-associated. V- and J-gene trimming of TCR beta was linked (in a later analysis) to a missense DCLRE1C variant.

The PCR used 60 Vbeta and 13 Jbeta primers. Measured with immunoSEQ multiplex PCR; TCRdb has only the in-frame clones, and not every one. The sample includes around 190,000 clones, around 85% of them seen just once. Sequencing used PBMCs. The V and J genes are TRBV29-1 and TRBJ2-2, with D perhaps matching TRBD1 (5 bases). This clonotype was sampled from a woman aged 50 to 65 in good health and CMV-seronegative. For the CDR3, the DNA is TGCAGCGCCTCATCGGGCAGGGCCCCACACACCGGGGAGCTGTTTTTT. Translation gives CSASSGRAPHTGELFF.